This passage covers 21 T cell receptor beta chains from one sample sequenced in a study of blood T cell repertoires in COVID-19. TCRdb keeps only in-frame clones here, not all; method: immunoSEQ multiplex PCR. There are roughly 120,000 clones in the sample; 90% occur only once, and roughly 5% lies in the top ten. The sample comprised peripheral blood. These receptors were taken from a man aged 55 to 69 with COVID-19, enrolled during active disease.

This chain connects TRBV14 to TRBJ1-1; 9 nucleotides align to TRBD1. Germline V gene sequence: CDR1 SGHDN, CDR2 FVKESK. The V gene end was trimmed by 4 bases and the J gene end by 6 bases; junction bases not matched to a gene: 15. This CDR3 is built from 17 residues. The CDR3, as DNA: TGTGCCAGCAGCCGCCTTGATCAACAGGGGGCGGGCGCTGAAGCTTTCTTT. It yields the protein CASSRLDQQGAGAEAFF.

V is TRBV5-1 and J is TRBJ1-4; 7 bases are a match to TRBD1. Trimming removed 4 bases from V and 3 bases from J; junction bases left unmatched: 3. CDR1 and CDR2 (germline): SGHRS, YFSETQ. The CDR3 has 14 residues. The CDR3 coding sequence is TGCGCCAGCAGCAGGGACAGTTCTAATGAAAAACTGTTTTTT. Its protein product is CASSRDSSNEKLFF.

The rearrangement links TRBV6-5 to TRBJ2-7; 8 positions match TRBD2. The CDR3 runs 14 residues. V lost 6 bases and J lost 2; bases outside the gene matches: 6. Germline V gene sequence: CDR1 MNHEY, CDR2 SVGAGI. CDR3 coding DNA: TGTGCCAGCAGAGAGAGCGGGGGCCCCTACGAGCAGTACTTC. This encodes CASRESGGPYEQYF.

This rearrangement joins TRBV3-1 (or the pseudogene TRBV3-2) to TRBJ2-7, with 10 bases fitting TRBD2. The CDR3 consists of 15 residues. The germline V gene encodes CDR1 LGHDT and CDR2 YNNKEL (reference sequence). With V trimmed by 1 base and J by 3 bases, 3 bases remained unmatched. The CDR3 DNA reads TGTGCCAGCAGCCAAGGGACTAGCGGAATCTACGAGCAGTACTTC. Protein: CASSQGTSGIYEQYF.

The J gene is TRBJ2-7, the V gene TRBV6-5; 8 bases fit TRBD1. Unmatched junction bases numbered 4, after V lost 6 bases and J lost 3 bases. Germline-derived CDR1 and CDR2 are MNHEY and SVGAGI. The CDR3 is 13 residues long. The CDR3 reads CASRRDRNYEQYF. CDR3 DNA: TGTGCCAGCAGAAGGGACAGGAACTACGAGCAGTACTTC.

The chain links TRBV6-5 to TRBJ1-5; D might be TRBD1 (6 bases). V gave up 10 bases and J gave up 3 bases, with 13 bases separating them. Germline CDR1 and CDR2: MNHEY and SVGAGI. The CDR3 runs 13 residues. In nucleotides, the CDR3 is TGTGCCATCAAGGACAGCTACAATCAGCCCCAGCATTTT. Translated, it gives CAIKDSYNQPQHF.

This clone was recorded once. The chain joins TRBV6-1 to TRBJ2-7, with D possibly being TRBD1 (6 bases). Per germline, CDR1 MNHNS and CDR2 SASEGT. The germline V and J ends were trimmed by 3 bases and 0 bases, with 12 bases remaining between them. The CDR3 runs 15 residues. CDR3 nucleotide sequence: TGTGCCAGCAGTGACAGGGGCCATAGCTCCTACGAGCAGTACTTC. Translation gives CASSDRGHSSYEQYF.

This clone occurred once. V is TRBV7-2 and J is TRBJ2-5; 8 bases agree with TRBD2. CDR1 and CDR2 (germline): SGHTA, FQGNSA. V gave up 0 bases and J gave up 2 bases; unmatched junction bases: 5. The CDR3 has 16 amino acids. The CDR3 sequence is CASSLARGGRQETQYF. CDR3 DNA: TGTGCCAGCAGCTTAGCCAGGGGCGGGAGGCAAGAGACCCAGTACTTC.

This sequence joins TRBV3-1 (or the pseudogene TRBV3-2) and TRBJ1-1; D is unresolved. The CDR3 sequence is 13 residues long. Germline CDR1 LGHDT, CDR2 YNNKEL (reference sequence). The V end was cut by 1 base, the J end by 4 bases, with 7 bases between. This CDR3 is CASSQAGRTEAFF. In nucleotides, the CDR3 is TGTGCCAGCAGCCAAGCTGGGCGCACTGAAGCTTTCTTT.

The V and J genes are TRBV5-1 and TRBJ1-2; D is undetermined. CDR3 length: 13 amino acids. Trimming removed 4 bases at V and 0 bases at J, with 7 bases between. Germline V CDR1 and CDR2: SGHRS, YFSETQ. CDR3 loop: CASSRTANYGYTF. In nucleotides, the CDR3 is TGCGCCAGCAGCAGAACAGCTAACTATGGCTACACCTTC.

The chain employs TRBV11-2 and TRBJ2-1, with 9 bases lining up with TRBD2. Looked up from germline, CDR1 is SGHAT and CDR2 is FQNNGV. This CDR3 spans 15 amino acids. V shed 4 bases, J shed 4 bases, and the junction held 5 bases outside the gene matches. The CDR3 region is CASSSSSGTYNEQFF. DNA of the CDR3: TGTGCCAGCAGCTCATCTAGCGGGACTTACAATGAGCAGTTCTTC. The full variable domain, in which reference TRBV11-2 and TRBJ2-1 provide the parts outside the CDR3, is EAGVAQSPRYKIIEKRQSVAFWCNPISGHATLYWYQQILGQGPKLLIQFQNNGVVDDSQLPKDRFSAERLKGVDSTLKIQPAKLEDSAVYLCASSSSSGTYNEQFFGPGTRLTVL.

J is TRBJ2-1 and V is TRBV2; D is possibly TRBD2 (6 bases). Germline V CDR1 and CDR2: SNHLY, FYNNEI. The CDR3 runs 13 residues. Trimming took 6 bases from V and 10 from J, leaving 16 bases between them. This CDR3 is CASSVGGRDEQFF. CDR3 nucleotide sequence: TGTGCCAGCAGCGTGGGGGGAAGAGACGAGCAGTTCTTC.

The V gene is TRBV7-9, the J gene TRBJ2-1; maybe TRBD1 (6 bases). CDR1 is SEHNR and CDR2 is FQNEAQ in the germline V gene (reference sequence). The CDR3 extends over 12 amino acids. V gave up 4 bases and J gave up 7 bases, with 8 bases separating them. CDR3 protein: CASSWDKNEQFF. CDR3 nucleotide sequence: TGTGCCAGCAGCTGGGACAAAAATGAGCAGTTCTTC. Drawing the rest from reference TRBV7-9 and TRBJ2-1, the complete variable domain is DTGVSQNPRHKITKRGQNVTFRCDPISEHNRLYWYRQTLGQGPEFLTYFQNEAQLEKSRLLSDRFSAERPKGSFSTLEIQRTEQGDSAMYLCASSWDKNEQFFGPGTRLTVL.

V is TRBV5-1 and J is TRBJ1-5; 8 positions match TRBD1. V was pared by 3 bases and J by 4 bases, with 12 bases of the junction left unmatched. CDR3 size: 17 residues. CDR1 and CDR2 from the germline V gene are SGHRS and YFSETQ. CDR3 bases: TGCGCCAGCAGCTACAGGACAGGGAATTCGATAAATCAGCCCCAGCATTTT. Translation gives CASSYRTGNSINQPQHF.

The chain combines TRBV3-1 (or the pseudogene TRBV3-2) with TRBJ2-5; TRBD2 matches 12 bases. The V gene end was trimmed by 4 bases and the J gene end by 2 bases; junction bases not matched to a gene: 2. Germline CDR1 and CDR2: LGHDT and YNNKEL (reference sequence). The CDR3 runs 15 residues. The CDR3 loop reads CASSPGLAGQETQYF. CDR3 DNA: TGTGCCAGCAGCCCCGGACTAGCGGGGCAAGAGACCCAGTACTTC.

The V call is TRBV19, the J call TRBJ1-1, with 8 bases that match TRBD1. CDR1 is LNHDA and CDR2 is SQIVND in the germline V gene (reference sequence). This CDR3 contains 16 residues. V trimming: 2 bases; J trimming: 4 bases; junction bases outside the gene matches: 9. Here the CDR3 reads CASSIRWTGPVTEAFF. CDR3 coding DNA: TGTGCCAGTAGTATAAGGTGGACAGGGCCGGTCACTGAAGCTTTCTTT.

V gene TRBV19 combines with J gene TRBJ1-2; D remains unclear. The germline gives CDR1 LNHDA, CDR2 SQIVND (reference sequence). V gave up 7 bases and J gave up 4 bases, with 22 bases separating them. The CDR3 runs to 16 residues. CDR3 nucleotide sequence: TGTGCCAGTAACCTAAAGAGAGACACCTCCCCCTATGGCTACACCTTC. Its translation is CASNLKRDTSPYGYTF.

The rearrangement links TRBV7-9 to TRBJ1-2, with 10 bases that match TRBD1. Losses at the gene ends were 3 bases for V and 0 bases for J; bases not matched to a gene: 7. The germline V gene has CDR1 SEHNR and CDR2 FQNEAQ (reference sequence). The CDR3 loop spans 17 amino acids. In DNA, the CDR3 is TGTGCCAGCAGCTTTCCGGGACAGGGGAACTCTAACTATGGCTACACCTTC. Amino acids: CASSFPGQGNSNYGYTF.

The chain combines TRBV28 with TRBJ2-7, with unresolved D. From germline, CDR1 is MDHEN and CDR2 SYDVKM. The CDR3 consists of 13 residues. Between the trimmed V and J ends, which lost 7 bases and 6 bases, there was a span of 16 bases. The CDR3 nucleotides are TGTGCCAGCACCGAGACTCGCAGTACCGAGCAGTACTTC. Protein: CASTETRSTEQYF.

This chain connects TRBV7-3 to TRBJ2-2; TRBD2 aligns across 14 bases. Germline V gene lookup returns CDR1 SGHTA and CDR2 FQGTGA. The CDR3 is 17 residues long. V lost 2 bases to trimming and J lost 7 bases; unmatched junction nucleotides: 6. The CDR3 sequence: CASSLVGTSGSSGELFF. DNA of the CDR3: TGTGCCAGCAGCTTAGTTGGGACTAGCGGGAGTAGCGGGGAGCTGTTTTTT. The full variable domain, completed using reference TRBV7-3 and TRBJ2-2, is GAGVSQTPSNKVTEKGKYVELRCDPISGHTALYWYRQSLGQGPEFLIYFQGTGAADDSGLPNDRFFAVRPEGSVSTLKIQRTERGDSAVYLCASSLVGTSGSSGELFFGEGSRLTVL.

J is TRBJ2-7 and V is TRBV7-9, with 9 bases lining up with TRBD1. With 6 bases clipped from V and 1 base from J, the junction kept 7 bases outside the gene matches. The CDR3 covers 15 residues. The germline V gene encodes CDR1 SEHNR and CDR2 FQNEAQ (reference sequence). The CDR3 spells CASRHAGQGSYEQYF. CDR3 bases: TGTGCCAGCAGACACGCGGGACAGGGTTCCTACGAGCAGTACTTC.